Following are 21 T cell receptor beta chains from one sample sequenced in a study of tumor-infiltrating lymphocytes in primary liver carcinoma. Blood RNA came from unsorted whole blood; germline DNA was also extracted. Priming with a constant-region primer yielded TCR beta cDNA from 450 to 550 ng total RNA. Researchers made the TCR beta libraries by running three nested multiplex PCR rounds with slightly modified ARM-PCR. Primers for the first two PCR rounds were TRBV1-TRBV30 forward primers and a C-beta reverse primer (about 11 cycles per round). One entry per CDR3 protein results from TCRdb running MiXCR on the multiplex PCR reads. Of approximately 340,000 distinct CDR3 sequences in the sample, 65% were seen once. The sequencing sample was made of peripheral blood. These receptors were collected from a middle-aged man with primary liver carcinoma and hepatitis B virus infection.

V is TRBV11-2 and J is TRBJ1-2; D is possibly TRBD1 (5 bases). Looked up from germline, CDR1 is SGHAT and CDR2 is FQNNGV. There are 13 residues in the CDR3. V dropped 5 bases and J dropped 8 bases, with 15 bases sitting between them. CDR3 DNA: TGTGCCAGCAGCCTCGCAGGGACGCCCGGCTACACCTTC. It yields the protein CASSLAGTPGYTF.

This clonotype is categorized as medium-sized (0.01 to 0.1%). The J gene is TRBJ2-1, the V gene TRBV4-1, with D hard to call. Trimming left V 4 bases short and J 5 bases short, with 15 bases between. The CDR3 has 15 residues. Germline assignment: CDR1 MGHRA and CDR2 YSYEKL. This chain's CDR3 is CASSPLGNNNNEQFF. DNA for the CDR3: TGCGCCAGCAGCCCGCTCGGTAACAACAACAATGAGCAGTTCTTC.

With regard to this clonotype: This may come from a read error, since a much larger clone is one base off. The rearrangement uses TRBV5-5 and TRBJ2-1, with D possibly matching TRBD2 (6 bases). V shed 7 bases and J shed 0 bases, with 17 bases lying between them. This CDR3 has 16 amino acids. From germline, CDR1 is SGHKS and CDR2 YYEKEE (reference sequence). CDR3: CASGSLGRGSYNEQFF. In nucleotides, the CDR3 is TGTGCCAGCGGCTCCCTTGGGCGGGGCTCCTACAATGAGCAGTTCTTC.

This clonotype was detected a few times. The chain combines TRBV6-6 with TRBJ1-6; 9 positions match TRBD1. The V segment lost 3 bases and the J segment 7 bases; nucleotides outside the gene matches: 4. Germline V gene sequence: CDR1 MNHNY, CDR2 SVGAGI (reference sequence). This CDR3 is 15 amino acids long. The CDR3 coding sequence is TGTGCCAGCAGTTATAGGGACAGGGAGAATTCACCCCTCCACTTT. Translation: CASSYRDRENSPLHF.

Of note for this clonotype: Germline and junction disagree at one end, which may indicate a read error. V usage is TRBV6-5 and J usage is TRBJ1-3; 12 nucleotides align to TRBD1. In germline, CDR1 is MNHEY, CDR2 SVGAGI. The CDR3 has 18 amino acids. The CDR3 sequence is CACSRIGTGGLSGNTIYF. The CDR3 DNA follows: TGTGCCTGCAGTCGCATCGGGACAGGGGGCCTCTCTGGAAACACCATATATTTT.

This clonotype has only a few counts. CDR3 DNA: TGTGCCTGGGGACGAGGTCGGTCACCCCTCCACTTT. Protein: CAWGRGRSPLHF. The chain uses TRBV30 and TRBJ1-6; D not certain. The ends were cut back, 5 bases at V and 10 bases at J, with 12 bases in the middle. The length of the CDR3 is 12 residues. From germline, CDR1 is GTSNPN and CDR2 SVGIG (reference sequence).

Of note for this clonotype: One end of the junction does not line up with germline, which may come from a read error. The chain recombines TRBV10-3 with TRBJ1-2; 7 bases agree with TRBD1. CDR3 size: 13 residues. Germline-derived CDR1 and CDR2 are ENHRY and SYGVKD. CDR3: CAIKGIGGDGYTF. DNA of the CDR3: TGTGCCATCAAAGGGATAGGGGGCGATGGCTATACCTTC.

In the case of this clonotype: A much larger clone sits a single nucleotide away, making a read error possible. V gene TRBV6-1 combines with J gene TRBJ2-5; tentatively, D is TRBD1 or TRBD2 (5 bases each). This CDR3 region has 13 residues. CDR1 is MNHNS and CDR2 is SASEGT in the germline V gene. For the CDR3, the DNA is TGTGTCAGCAGTGGGGACGGTCGGATGGCCCAGTACTTC. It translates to CVSSGDGRMAQYF.

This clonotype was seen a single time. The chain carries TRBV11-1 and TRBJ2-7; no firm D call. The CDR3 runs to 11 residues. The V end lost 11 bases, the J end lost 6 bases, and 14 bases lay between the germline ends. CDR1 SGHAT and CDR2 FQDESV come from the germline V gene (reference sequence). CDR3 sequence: CAGRRGGEQYF. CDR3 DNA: TGTGCCGGCCGGAGAGGTGGCGAGCAGTACTTC.

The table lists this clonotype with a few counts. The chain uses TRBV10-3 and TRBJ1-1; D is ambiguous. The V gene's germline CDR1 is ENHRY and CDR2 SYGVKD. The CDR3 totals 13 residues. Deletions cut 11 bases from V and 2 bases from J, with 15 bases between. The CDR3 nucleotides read TGTGCCTCAAACTTAGCGGTTAACACTGAAGCTTTCTTT. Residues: CASNLAVNTEAFF.

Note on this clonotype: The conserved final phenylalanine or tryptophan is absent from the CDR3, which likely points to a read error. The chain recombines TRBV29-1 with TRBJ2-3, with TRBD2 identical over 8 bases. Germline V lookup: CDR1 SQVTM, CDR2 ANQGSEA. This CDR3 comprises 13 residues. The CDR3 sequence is CCARGGGTDTQYL. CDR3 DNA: TGCTGCGCCCGGGGGGGTGGCACAGATACGCAGTATCTT.

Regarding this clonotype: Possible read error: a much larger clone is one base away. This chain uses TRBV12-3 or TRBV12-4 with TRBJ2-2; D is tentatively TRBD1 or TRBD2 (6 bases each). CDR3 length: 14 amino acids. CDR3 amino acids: CAGRGGRNTGELFF. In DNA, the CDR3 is TGTGCCGGCAGGGGAGGTCGGAACACCGGGGAGCTGTTTTTT.

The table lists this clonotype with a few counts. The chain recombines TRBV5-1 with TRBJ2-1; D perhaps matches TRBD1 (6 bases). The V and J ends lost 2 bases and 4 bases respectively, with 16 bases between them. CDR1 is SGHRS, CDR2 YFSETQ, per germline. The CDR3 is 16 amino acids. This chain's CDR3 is CASSLEIQGSYNEQFF. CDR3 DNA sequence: TGCGCCAGCAGCTTAGAGATACAGGGATCATACAATGAGCAGTTCTTC.

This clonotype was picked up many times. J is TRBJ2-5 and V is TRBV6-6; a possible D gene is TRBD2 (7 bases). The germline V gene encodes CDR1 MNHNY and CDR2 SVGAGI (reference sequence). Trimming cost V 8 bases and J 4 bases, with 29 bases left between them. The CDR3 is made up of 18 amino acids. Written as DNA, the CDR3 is TGTGCCAGCCGGGACCCACGGGGGGCTTCTGTCACTCGAGAGACCCAGTACTTC. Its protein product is CASRDPRGASVTRETQYF.

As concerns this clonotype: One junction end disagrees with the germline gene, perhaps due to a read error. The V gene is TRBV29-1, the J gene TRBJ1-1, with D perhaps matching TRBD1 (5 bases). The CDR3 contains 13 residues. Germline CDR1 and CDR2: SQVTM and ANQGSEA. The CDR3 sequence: CSVATGLNTGAFF. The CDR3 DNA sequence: TGCAGCGTTGCGACGGGGCTGAACACTGGAGCTTTCTTT.

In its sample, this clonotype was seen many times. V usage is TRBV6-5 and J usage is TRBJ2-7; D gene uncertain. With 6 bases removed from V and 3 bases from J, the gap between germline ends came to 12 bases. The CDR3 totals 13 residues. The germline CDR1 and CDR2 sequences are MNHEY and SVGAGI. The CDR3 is CASSPTAFYEQYF. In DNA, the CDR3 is TGTGCCAGCAGCCCTACAGCCTTCTACGAGCAGTACTTC.

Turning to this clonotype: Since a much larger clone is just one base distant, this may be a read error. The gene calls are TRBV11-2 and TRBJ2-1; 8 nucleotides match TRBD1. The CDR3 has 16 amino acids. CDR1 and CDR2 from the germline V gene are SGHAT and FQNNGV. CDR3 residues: CASSLAPGQGAGEQLF. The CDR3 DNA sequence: TGTGCCAGCAGCTTAGCCCCCGGGCAGGGGGCTGGTGAGCAGCTCTTC.

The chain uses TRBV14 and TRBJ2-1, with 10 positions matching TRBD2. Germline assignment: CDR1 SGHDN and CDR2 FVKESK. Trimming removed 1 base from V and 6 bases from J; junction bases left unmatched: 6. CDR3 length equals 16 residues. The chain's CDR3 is CASSQATSGKPNEQFF. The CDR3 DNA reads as TGTGCCAGCAGCCAAGCAACTAGCGGGAAGCCCAATGAGCAGTTCTTC.

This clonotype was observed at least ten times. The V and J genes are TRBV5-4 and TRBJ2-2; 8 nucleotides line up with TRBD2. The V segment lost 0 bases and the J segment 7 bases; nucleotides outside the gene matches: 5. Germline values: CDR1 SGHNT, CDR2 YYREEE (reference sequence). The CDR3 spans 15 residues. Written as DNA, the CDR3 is TGTGCCAGCAGCTTGGAGGGCGGGAGGATCGGGGAGCTGTTTTTT. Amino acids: CASSLEGGRIGELFF.

The CDR3 bases are TGTGCCAGCAGTTTTTCCCCTGCGAACACTGAAGCTTTCTTT. Its translation is CASSFSPANTEAFF. The gene calls are TRBV28 and TRBJ1-1, with D unresolved. Germline CDR1 and CDR2: MDHEN and SYDVKM. V lost 3 bases and J 1 base, leaving 9 bases between the germline ends. The CDR3 consists of 14 residues.

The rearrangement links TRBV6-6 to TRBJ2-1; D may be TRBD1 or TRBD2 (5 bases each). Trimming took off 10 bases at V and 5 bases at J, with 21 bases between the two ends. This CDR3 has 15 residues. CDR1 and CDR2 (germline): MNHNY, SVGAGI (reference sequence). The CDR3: CAINPDERGNNEQFF. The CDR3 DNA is TGTGCCATCAATCCTGACGAGAGGGGTAACAATGAGCAGTTCTTC.